The 9 T cell receptor beta chains reported below all come from one sample, sequenced in a study of early T cells in non-severe SARS-CoV-2 infection. MiXCR was run by TCRdb on the 5' RACE reads, yielding one entry per CDR3 protein. The table lists 98,000 or so distinct CDR3 sequences, about 10% of them singletons. Material for sequencing was whole blood. The receptors originated from an adult who was a healthcare worker with PCR-confirmed SARS-CoV-2 infection or an uninfected control (not recorded which).

This clonotype has a handful of counts. V gene TRBV19 combines with J gene TRBJ1-2; 7 positions match TRBD1. Germline values: CDR1 LNHDA, CDR2 SQIVND (reference sequence). Losses at the gene ends were 4 bases for V and 2 bases for J; bases not matched to a gene: 7. The CDR3 covers 15 residues. The CDR3 coding sequence is TGTGCCAGTAGTACAAGACAGGGACGCAACTATGGCTACACCTTC. This gives the protein CASSTRQGRNYGYTF.

This clonotype was counted a few times. The V gene is TRBV28, the J gene TRBJ2-5; perhaps TRBD2 as D (6 bases). Between the trimmed V and J ends, which lost 8 bases and 9 bases, there was a span of 19 bases. Germline assignment: CDR1 MDHEN and CDR2 SYDVKM. The CDR3 totals 13 residues. Here the CDR3 reads CASGQRAVGAQYF. In DNA, the CDR3 is TGTGCCAGCGGTCAGCGGGCGGTTGGGGCCCAGTACTTC.

The chain couples TRBV6-2 or TRBV6-3 to TRBJ1-2, with D maybe TRBD1 (6 bases). The CDR3 has 15 residues. Germline V gene data show CDR1 as MNHEY and CDR2 as SVGEGT. The ends were cut back, 6 bases at V and 5 bases at J, with 19 bases in the middle. The CDR3 nucleotides read TGTGCCAGCAGCCGCCGTCGGGGGACAACGTATGGCTACACCTTC. It encodes CASSRRRGTTYGYTF.

This chain links TRBV2 with TRBJ1-1; tentatively, D is TRBD1 (5 bases). Germline loops: CDR1 SNHLY, CDR2 FYNNEI. The germline V and J ends were trimmed by 4 bases and 5 bases, with 14 bases remaining between them. The CDR3 runs to 14 residues. DNA for the CDR3: TGTGCCAGCAGTGCGAGGGAAGGGGCGACTGAAGCTTTCTTT. Amino acids: CASSAREGATEAFF.

The chain links TRBV20-1 to TRBJ2-1; 8 positions agree with TRBD2. V lost 1 base and J lost 2; bases outside the gene matches: 1. This CDR3 has 14 amino acids. Germline CDR1 is DFQATT and CDR2 is SNEGSKA (reference sequence). The DNA of the CDR3 is TGCAGTGCTAGAGCTAGCGGGCCCTACAATGAGCAGTTCTTC. It yields the protein CSARASGPYNEQFF.

This clonotype has just a few counts. The chain recombines TRBV28 with TRBJ1-5; unclear D gene. The CDR3 is 14 amino acids. Trimming left V 5 bases short and J 1 base short, with 9 bases between. CDR1 and CDR2 (germline): MDHEN, SYDVKM. DNA for the CDR3: TGTGCCAGCAGTCCGGACTCCAGCAATCAGCCCCAGCATTTT. As protein: CASSPDSSNQPQHF.

This chain joins TRBV9 and TRBJ2-1; D is unclear. V lost 4 bases and J 5 bases, leaving 7 bases between the germline ends. CDR3 length: 12 residues. Germline CDR1 reads SGDLS; CDR2 reads YYNGEE. The CDR3, as DNA: TGTGCCAGCAGCTATATAGACAATGAGCAGTTCTTC. It translates to CASSYIDNEQFF.

This clonotype was recorded a few times. The CDR3 sequence: CASSLGGGGEAFF. CDR3 bases: TGTGCCAGCAGCTTAGGGGGTGGTGGAGAAGCTTTCTTT. This sequence joins TRBV7-6 and TRBJ1-1; D not resolved. V shed 1 base and J shed 8 bases, with 11 bases lying between them. CDR3 size: 13 residues. From germline, CDR1 is SGHVS and CDR2 FNYEAQ.

This clonotype was observed many times. This chain joins TRBV29-1 and TRBJ2-2; D possibly corresponds to TRBD1 (6 bases). Germline CDR1 and CDR2: SQVTM and ANQGSEA. The length of the CDR3 is 14 residues. Trimming shortened V by 4 bases and J by 4 bases, and 13 bases separated the two germline ends. The CDR3 nucleotides are TGCAGCGTTGGACAGGCCGCGTCCACCGGGGAGCTGTTTTTT. Translating it yields CSVGQAASTGELFF.